These 26 T cell receptor beta chains were all obtained from the same sample, sequenced in a study of T-cell reconstitution after alpha-beta-depleted transplantation in children. Preparation of the TCRbeta library used unique molecular identifiers. Via MiXCR, TCRdb re-called the PCR reads, giving one row per CDR3 protein. Here the sample spans about 510,000 distinct CDR3 sequences, roughly 11% being singletons. This sample comprised PBMCs, mostly from graft donor cells, obtained 180 days after TCRalphabeta/CD19-depleted stem cell transplant. Every receptor here comes from a female patient aged 2-10 years who had a stem cell transplant for aplastic anemia, so the T cells may come from the graft donor.

The chain employs TRBV29-1 and TRBJ2-1; TRBD2 is a possible D gene (6 bases). The CDR3 runs to 15 residues. From germline, CDR1 is SQVTM and CDR2 ANQGSEA. V gave up 4 bases and J gave up 8 bases, with 21 bases separating them. This CDR3 reads CSVGLAVRQSDEQFF. CDR3 sequence (DNA): TGCAGCGTTGGATTAGCGGTAAGGCAGTCGGATGAGCAGTTCTTC.

V and J are TRBV6-2 or TRBV6-3 and TRBJ2-1, with 8 bases aligning to TRBD1. CDR1 is MNHEY, CDR2 SVGEGT, per germline. Trimming at V came to 7 bases and at J to 8 bases, leaving 13 bases not matched to a gene. The CDR3 runs to 15 residues. For the CDR3, the DNA is TGTGCCAGCACCCGGGGACAGGCCATATTGTATGAGCAGTTCTTC. This translates into CASTRGQAILYEQFF.

This clonotype was seen only a few times. V and J are TRBV29-1 and TRBJ1-5; 7 bases align to TRBD1. The CDR3 totals 13 residues. The V gene's germline CDR1 is SQVTM and CDR2 ANQGSEA. Unmatched junction bases numbered 5, after V lost 6 bases and J lost 3 bases. The CDR3 protein is CSVAGQDNQPQHF. In DNA, the CDR3 is TGCAGCGTAGCCGGACAGGACAATCAGCCCCAGCATTTT.

The gene calls are TRBV12-3 or TRBV12-4 and TRBJ1-1; no firm D call. Trimming shortened V by 3 bases and J by 4 bases, and 12 bases separated the two germline ends. There are 14 residues in the CDR3. This chain's CDR3 is CASSLAGVTTEAFF. CDR3 DNA sequence: TGTGCCAGCAGTTTGGCCGGGGTTACCACTGAAGCTTTCTTT.

The chain combines TRBV20-1 with TRBJ2-3; D tentatively fits TRBD1 or TRBD2 (5 bases each). The germline V and J ends were trimmed by 5 bases and 0 bases, with 12 bases remaining between them. From germline, CDR1 is DFQATT and CDR2 SNEGSKA (reference sequence). This CDR3 has 14 amino acids. The CDR3 nucleotides are TGCAGTGCTCAGCGGACACATAGCACAGATACGCAGTATTTT. As protein: CSAQRTHSTDTQYF.

A few counts support this clonotype. This chain joins TRBV29-1 and TRBJ2-3; D possibly uses TRBD1 or TRBD2 (5 bases each). Germline V CDR1 and CDR2: SQVTM, ANQGSEA. The CDR3 is 10 residues long. The V end was cut by 6 bases, the J end by 4 bases, with 5 bases between. The chain's CDR3 is CSVGADTQYF. DNA of the CDR3: TGCAGCGTGGGGGCAGATACGCAGTATTTT.

The chain links TRBV21-1 to TRBJ1-2; the table assigns TRBD1, which was not confirmed against the DNA. TRBV21-1 is a pseudogene locus. CDR3 length: 16 amino acids. CDR3 sequence: CASSIRDAGANYGYTF. CDR3 nucleotide sequence: TGTGCCAGCAGCATTCGCGACGCAGGGGCCAACTATGGCTACACCTTC.

This clonotype was observed a few times. The chain has TRBV5-5 and TRBJ2-3; tentative D call: TRBD1 (6 bases). Germline assignment: CDR1 SGHKS and CDR2 YYEKEE (reference sequence). The CDR3 consists of 17 residues. V lost 1 base and J 0 bases, leaving 15 bases between the germline ends. The CDR3 DNA follows: TGTGCCAGCAGCTTGTGGTGGGGGCCCACTAGCACAGATACGCAGTATTTT. Its protein product is CASSLWWGPTSTDTQYF.

This clonotype appeared a few times. The gene calls are TRBV7-2 and TRBJ1-1; D unresolved. V dropped 2 bases and J dropped 1 base, with 8 bases sitting between them. Germline V gene data show CDR1 as SGHTA and CDR2 as FQGNSA. This CDR3 region has 14 residues. The CDR3 reads CASSLLWGNTEAFF. Here the CDR3 DNA reads TGTGCCAGCAGCTTACTTTGGGGGAACACTGAAGCTTTCTTT.

This clonotype was detected a few times. J is TRBJ2-3 and V is TRBV5-1, with 9 bases fitting TRBD2. With V trimmed by 2 bases and J by 0 bases, 4 bases remained unmatched. CDR3 size: 16 residues. Germline V gene data show CDR1 as SGHRS and CDR2 as YFSETQ. The CDR3 bases are TGCGCCAGCAGCTTAATTCTAGCGGGGAGCACAGATACGCAGTATTTT. Residues: CASSLILAGSTDTQYF. Together with reference TRBV5-1 and TRBJ2-3, the CDR3 gives the full variable domain: KAGVTQTPRYLIKTRGQQVTLSCSPISGHRSVSWYQQTPGQGLQFLFEYFSETQRNKGNFPGRFSGRQFSNSRSEMNVSTLELGDSALYLCASSLILAGSTDTQYFGPGTRLTVL.

This clonotype showed up just a few times. CDR3: CASSYTGTYSNQPQHF. CDR3 DNA sequence: TGTGCCAGCAGTTACACGGGGACCTATAGCAATCAGCCCCAGCATTTT. The V call is TRBV6-2 or TRBV6-3, the J call TRBJ1-5, with D maybe TRBD1 (5 bases). The CDR3 runs 16 residues. Per the germline V gene, CDR1 is MNHEY and CDR2 is SVGEGT. The V end was cut by 2 bases, the J end by 0 bases, with 11 bases between.

The chain recombines TRBV7-2 with TRBJ2-3; D unclear. V gave up 2 bases and J gave up 1 base, with 4 bases separating them. CDR3 length equals 13 residues. Germline V gene data show CDR1 as SGHTA and CDR2 as FQGNSA. The CDR3 nucleotides read TGTGCCAGCAGCTTACACGGCACAGATACGCAGTATTTT. Residues: CASSLHGTDTQYF.

The chain carries TRBV29-1 and TRBJ2-7; either TRBD1 or TRBD2 may fit D (7 bases each). The ends were cut back, 7 bases at V and 0 bases at J, with 16 bases in the middle. Germline V lookup: CDR1 SQVTM, CDR2 ANQGSEA. This CDR3 has 14 residues. This CDR3 reads CSASAGQSSYEQYF. In nucleotides, the CDR3 is TGCAGCGCCTCAGCGGGACAGAGCTCCTACGAGCAGTACTTC.

The rearrangement joins TRBV7-8 to TRBJ1-6, with unresolved D. CDR1 and CDR2 (germline): SGHVS, FQNEAQ. Trimming took off 1 base at V and 7 bases at J, with 11 bases between the two ends. The CDR3 runs to 15 residues. As DNA, the CDR3 is TGTGCCAGCAGCTTAGAGTTTCAGTGGAATTCACCCCTCCACTTT. Translated: CASSLEFQWNSPLHF.

V is TRBV29-1 and J is TRBJ2-1, with 8 bases that match TRBD2. Germline assignment: CDR1 SQVTM and CDR2 ANQGSEA. J gave up 12 bases and V 6 bases, and 4 bases lay outside the gene matches. This CDR3 contains 10 residues. CDR3 sequence: CSVQGLAQFF. CDR3 bases: TGCAGCGTACAAGGACTAGCGCAGTTCTTC.

V usage is TRBV5-1 and J usage is TRBJ2-7; D may match TRBD1 or TRBD2 (5 bases each). The CDR3 spans 13 residues. Per germline, CDR1 SGHRS and CDR2 YFSETQ. Trimming cost V 4 bases and J 5 bases, with 13 bases left between them. The CDR3 sequence: CASSPIPGHEQYF. CDR3 sequence (DNA): TGCGCCAGCAGCCCCATACCGGGGCACGAGCAGTACTTC.

This clonotype was seen many times. One end of the junction does not line up with germline, which may come from a read error. This chain's CDR3 is CASRNTGELFF. The CDR3, as DNA: TGTGCCAGCAGGAACACCGGGGAGCTGTTTTTT. The genes are TRBV5-1 and TRBJ2-2; D call uncertain. CDR3 length equals 11 residues. Looked up from germline, CDR1 is SGHRS and CDR2 is YFSETQ.

This clonotype was observed a handful of times. The J gene is TRBJ1-5, the V gene TRBV7-8, with D perhaps TRBD1 (5 bases). This CDR3 is built from 16 residues. V was clipped by 4 bases and J by 0 bases, with 13 bases between them. The germline V gene encodes CDR1 SGHVS and CDR2 FQNEAQ. CDR3 nucleotides: TGTGCCAGCAGCTCCCGGGACGGATATAGCAATCAGCCCCAGCATTTT. Amino acid sequence: CASSSRDGYSNQPQHF.

This clonotype was counted a few times. The chain combines TRBV7-9 with TRBJ1-1; unclear D gene. CDR3 size: 14 residues. Germline CDR1 is SEHNR and CDR2 is FQNEAQ (reference sequence). With 6 bases removed from V and 4 bases from J, the gap between germline ends came to 15 bases. The CDR3 here is CASSRIQLGTEAFF. The CDR3 DNA is TGTGCCAGCAGTCGTATCCAGCTAGGCACTGAAGCTTTCTTT. Based on the CDR3 plus reference TRBV7-9 and TRBJ1-1, the full variable domain is DTGVSQNPRHKITKRGQNVTFRCDPISEHNRLYWYRQTLGQGPEFLTYFQNEAQLEKSRLLSDRFSAERPKGSFSTLEIQRTEQGDSAMYLCASSRIQLGTEAFFGQGTRLTVV.

The chain combines TRBV28 with TRBJ1-5, with D possibly TRBD1 on 5 matching bases. V gave up 3 bases and J gave up 4 bases, with 10 bases separating them. Per germline, CDR1 MDHEN and CDR2 SYDVKM. The CDR3 runs 14 residues. In nucleotides, the CDR3 is TGTGCCAGCAGTTTTGACAGTACGAATCAGCCCCAGCATTTT. This encodes CASSFDSTNQPQHF.

This clonotype was detected a few times. The chain carries TRBV5-6 and TRBJ2-3; a possible D gene is TRBD1 (6 bases). The CDR3 runs to 17 residues. Trimming took 2 bases from V and 0 from J, leaving 16 bases between them. Germline V lookup: CDR1 SGHDT, CDR2 YYEEEE. The CDR3 loop is CASSFPWTVTSTDTQYF. CDR3 DNA sequence: TGTGCCAGCAGCTTCCCTTGGACAGTCACCAGCACAGATACGCAGTATTTT.

The chain uses TRBV7-2 and TRBJ1-5; TRBD1 aligns across 9 bases. The V and J ends lost 4 bases and 4 bases, in that order; junction bases with no gene match: 8. From germline, CDR1 is SGHTA and CDR2 FQGNSA. CDR3 length: 16 residues. This CDR3 is CASSSQGAVPNQPQHF. CDR3 nucleotide sequence: TGTGCCAGCAGCTCACAGGGGGCCGTGCCTAATCAGCCCCAGCATTTT.

V gene TRBV6-1 combines with J gene TRBJ1-4; D possibly corresponds to TRBD1 (6 bases). Trimming took 6 bases from V and 7 from J, leaving 18 bases between them. This CDR3 is built from 15 residues. Germline CDR1 and CDR2: MNHNS and SASEGT. The CDR3 is CASRRTAKGSEKLFF. DNA for the CDR3: TGTGCCAGCAGAAGGACAGCCAAAGGGTCTGAAAAACTGTTTTTT.

This clonotype has at least ten counts. The rearrangement links TRBV5-8 to TRBJ2-1; the D is unclear. Looked up from germline, CDR1 is SGHTS and CDR2 is YDEGEE. The CDR3 has 14 residues. V was trimmed by 8 bases and J by 0 bases, leaving 12 bases between them. CDR3 nucleotide sequence: TGTGCCAGTTCCCTCGGGCTCTCCTACAATGAGCAGTTCTTC. Protein: CASSLGLSYNEQFF.

This clonotype was detected ten times or more. This chain links TRBV12-3 or TRBV12-4 with TRBJ2-1; D call uncertain. V gave up 6 bases and J gave up 15 bases, with 6 bases separating them. The CDR3 consists of 8 residues. CDR3: CASSPGFF. The CDR3 coding sequence is TGTGCCAGCAGCCCCGGGTTCTTC.

This chain uses TRBV29-1 with TRBJ1-2; D gene uncertain. The CDR3 has 11 amino acids. Trimming took off 6 bases at V and 8 bases at J, with 13 bases between the two ends. Germline CDR1 SQVTM, CDR2 ANQGSEA. As DNA, the CDR3 is TGCAGCGTCTTCACGGCGGGAGGCTACACCTTC. Protein: CSVFTAGGYTF.